What follows are 28 T cell receptor beta chains derived from one specimen sequenced in a study of T cells after yellow fever vaccination. Using its own MiXCR run on the 5' RACE reads, TCRdb lists one record per CDR3 protein. The sample consists of hundreds of thousands of distinct CDR3 sequences, around 3.6% of them appearing once. The starting material was PBMCs, obtained on the day of the yellow fever booster vaccination. The receptors originated from a man younger than 30 who received the YFV17D yellow fever vaccine.

This clonotype has a count of ten or more. This chain connects TRBV10-3 to TRBJ1-1; D might be TRBD1 (6 bases). From germline, CDR1 is ENHRY and CDR2 SYGVKD. This CDR3 region has 14 residues. Deletions cut 2 bases from V and 4 bases from J, with 11 bases between. This CDR3 is CAISEPTGSTEAFF. The CDR3 nucleotides read TGTGCCATCAGTGAGCCCACAGGGAGCACTGAAGCTTTCTTT.

V is TRBV7-2 and J is TRBJ2-7; D is possibly TRBD1 (5 bases). CDR1 and CDR2 (germline): SGHTA, FQGNSA. The CDR3 sequence is 14 residues long. The ends were cut back, 6 bases at V and 0 bases at J, with 12 bases in the middle. CDR3 in amino acids: CASSPRQSSYEQYV. DNA of the CDR3: TGTGCCAGCAGTCCCCGACAGAGCTCCTACGAGCAGTACGTC.

This rearrangement joins TRBV10-3 to TRBJ2-1; D remains unclear. The V gene lost 5 bases and the J gene lost 5 bases, with 19 bases spanning the gap. Germline V lookup: CDR1 ENHRY, CDR2 SYGVKD. CDR3 length equals 16 residues. The CDR3 sequence is CAISRAETFPNNEQFF. In DNA, the CDR3 is TGTGCCATCAGTAGGGCCGAAACGTTCCCCAACAATGAGCAGTTCTTC.

This clonotype was seen a handful of times. The chain has TRBV10-1 and TRBJ2-3, with 15 bases that match TRBD2. Germline V gives CDR1 WNHNN, CDR2 SYGVQD (reference sequence). With V trimmed by 5 bases and J by 1 base, 4 bases remained unmatched. CDR3 size: 17 residues. In DNA form, the CDR3 reads TGCGCCAGCAGTCCGGGACTAGCGGGGGGCGGCACAGATACGCAGTATTTT. Translated: CASSPGLAGGGTDTQYF.

J is TRBJ2-2 and V is TRBV5-6; tentatively, D is TRBD1 (6 bases). The CDR3 length is 15 residues. The germline V and J ends were trimmed by 4 bases and 9 bases, with 19 bases remaining between them. The germline gives CDR1 SGHDT, CDR2 YYEEEE. This CDR3 is CASSRPRDMLRELFF. The CDR3 nucleotides are TGTGCCAGCAGCAGGCCCCGGGACATGCTACGGGAGCTGTTTTTT.

This clonotype showed up many times. The rearrangement links TRBV5-1 to TRBJ1-2; D is uncertain. The CDR3 is made up of 13 amino acids. V lost 5 bases and J lost 2, with 10 bases in between. Germline CDR1 is SGHRS and CDR2 is YFSETQ. In DNA form, the CDR3 reads TGCGCCAGCAGTGGGGATGGGAACTATGGCTACACCTTC. Translated, it gives CASSGDGNYGYTF.

The rearrangement links TRBV4-1 to TRBJ2-3; no firm D call. From germline, CDR1 is MGHRA and CDR2 YSYEKL. Trimming stripped 10 bases from V and 6 bases from J, with 17 bases between. This CDR3 comprises 13 residues. The CDR3 DNA follows: TGCGCCACCGCCCGAACTCTTGAGGATACGCAGTATTTT. This encodes CATARTLEDTQYF.

This clonotype occurred a few times. The V and J genes are TRBV4-2 and TRBJ2-4; D possibly matches TRBD1 or TRBD2 (5 bases each). Germline values: CDR1 LGHNA, CDR2 YNFKEQ. This CDR3 is 16 amino acids long. Trimming removed 1 base from V and 5 bases from J, with 15 bases in between. The CDR3, as DNA: TGTGCCAGCAGCCAAGTCCGGCAGGGAGTCCAAAACATTCAGTACTTC. This encodes CASSQVRQGVQNIQYF.

The CDR3 region is CASSSPGGGPTEAFF. DNA for the CDR3: TGCGCCAGCAGCTCCCCAGGGGGAGGGCCGACTGAAGCTTTCTTT. The rearrangement joins TRBV5-1 to TRBJ1-1, with TRBD1 identical over 7 bases. In germline, CDR1 is SGHRS, CDR2 YFSETQ. V shed 3 bases and J 5 bases; nucleotides not matched to a gene: 10. The CDR3 loop spans 15 amino acids.

The table lists this clonotype with many counts. The rearrangement joins TRBV5-4 to TRBJ2-3, with no clear D. CDR1 and CDR2 (germline): SGHNT, YYREEE (reference sequence). V was pared by 5 bases and J by 4 bases, with 11 bases between. CDR3 size: 13 residues. In nucleotides, the CDR3 is TGTGCCAGCAGTCGCGTGTCGGCAGATACGCAGTATTTT. Protein sequence: CASSRVSADTQYF.

This clonotype has a count of ten or more. This chain's CDR3 is CASHEQGAWSEWSYEQYF. CDR3 nucleotide sequence: TGCGCCAGCCACGAGCAGGGGGCTTGGAGCGAGTGGTCCTACGAGCAGTACTTC. V usage is TRBV5-1 and J usage is TRBJ2-7, with 8 positions matching TRBD1. Germline V gene sequence: CDR1 SGHRS, CDR2 YFSETQ. The V segment lost 7 bases and the J segment 1 base; nucleotides outside the gene matches: 19. The length of the CDR3 is 18 residues.

This clonotype has more than one count but fewer than ten. CDR3 sequence reads: CASSQDRAQEWYEQYF. The CDR3 DNA sequence: TGCGCCAGCAGCCAAGATCGAGCGCAAGAATGGTACGAGCAGTACTTC. The chain couples TRBV4-3 to TRBJ2-7, with D unresolved. The V gene lost 0 bases and the J gene lost 4 bases, with 16 bases spanning the gap. CDR1 and CDR2 (germline): LGHNA, YSLEER. There are 16 residues in the CDR3.

The sample holds many counts of this clonotype. The CDR3 region has the DNA TGCGCCAGCATTAGCGGGGGCAATGAGCAGTTCTTC. As protein: CASISGGNEQFF. The V and J genes are TRBV5-1 and TRBJ2-1; 9 nucleotides align to TRBD2. Trimming at V came to 6 bases and at J to 6 bases, leaving 1 base not matched to a gene. The CDR3 consists of 12 residues. Germline values: CDR1 SGHRS, CDR2 YFSETQ.

This clonotype was detected only a few times. The V call is TRBV7-2, the J call TRBJ2-3; D remains unclear. This CDR3 is 13 amino acids long. The germline V and J ends were trimmed by 5 bases and 6 bases, with 12 bases remaining between them. Germline loops: CDR1 SGHTA, CDR2 FQGNSA. The CDR3 DNA is TGTGCCAGCAGCCCCCGTCCGGAGGATACGCAGTATTTT. This gives the protein CASSPRPEDTQYF.

V is TRBV5-1 and J is TRBJ2-1, with D perhaps matching TRBD1 (6 bases). This CDR3 has 15 residues. The germline V and J ends were trimmed by 1 base and 4 bases, with 12 bases remaining between them. CDR1 is SGHRS, CDR2 YFSETQ, per germline. DNA of the CDR3: TGCGCCAGCAGCTTGACACAGGGAGCATACAATGAGCAGTTCTTC. Translation gives CASSLTQGAYNEQFF.

This clonotype was detected a few times. This chain joins TRBV20-1 and TRBJ2-5, with D maybe TRBD2 (5 bases). With 3 bases removed from V and 9 bases from J, the gap between germline ends came to 8 bases. The V gene's germline CDR1 is DFQATT and CDR2 SNEGSKA (reference sequence). The CDR3 length is 10 residues. CDR3 amino acids: CSARDGAQYF. The CDR3 bases are TGCAGTGCTAGGGACGGGGCCCAGTACTTC.

The rearrangement uses TRBV12-3 or TRBV12-4 and TRBJ2-4; TRBD1 aligns across 7 bases. Trimming cost V 3 bases and J 14 bases; bases outside gene matches: 4. The CDR3 has 11 residues. The CDR3 DNA is TGTGCCAGCAGTTTGGGGGACAGAAAGTACTTC. Translation gives CASSLGDRKYF.

This clonotype showed up just a few times. The chain couples TRBV5-1 to TRBJ1-2; 7 nucleotides match TRBD1. Germline CDR1 is SGHRS and CDR2 is YFSETQ. J was trimmed by 2 bases and V by 4 bases; bases with no gene match: 14. The CDR3 length is 17 residues. In DNA form, the CDR3 reads TGCGCCAGCAGCCGCGGACAGGCGGGGGTCATGAACTATGGCTACACCTTC. It translates to CASSRGQAGVMNYGYTF.

The sample holds many counts of this clonotype. The chain combines TRBV18 with TRBJ1-5; D unresolved. Germline-derived CDR1 and CDR2 are KGHSH and LQKENI. Trimming took 3 bases from V and 6 from J, leaving 21 bases between them. The CDR3 sequence is 17 residues long. The CDR3 DNA sequence: TGTGCCAGCTCACCTAAGGAACAGATCCTCACCGGTCAGCCCCAGCATTTT. It yields the protein CASSPKEQILTGQPQHF.

The chain has TRBV28 and TRBJ2-7; a weak D match, TRBD2 (5 bases). V was pared by 5 bases and J by 6 bases, with 14 bases between. This CDR3 comprises 13 residues. Germline V lookup: CDR1 MDHEN, CDR2 SYDVKM. The CDR3 DNA is TGTGCCAGCAGTCTTCGGAGGATGGGCGAGCAGTACGTC. It encodes CASSLRRMGEQYV.

This clonotype has just a few counts. The rearrangement links TRBV12-3 or TRBV12-4 to TRBJ2-3, with D possibly TRBD1 on 6 matching bases. CDR3 length equals 14 residues. The V end was cut by 6 bases, the J end by 4 bases, with 14 bases between. CDR3 protein: CASSSGRGSDTQYF. In DNA form, the CDR3 reads TGTGCCAGCAGCTCGGGCAGGGGATCAGATACGCAGTATTTT.

This clonotype was counted many times. The V call is TRBV5-1, the J call TRBJ1-5; D is possibly TRBD1 (6 bases). Trimming cost V 3 bases and J 9 bases, with 10 bases left between them. The CDR3 consists of 12 residues. Germline V gene lookup returns CDR1 SGHRS and CDR2 YFSETQ. The CDR3, as DNA: TGCGCCAGCAGCTACCTAGGGGGGCCCCAGCATTTT. Translation: CASSYLGGPQHF.

In this sample, this clonotype turned up many times. The V and J genes are TRBV7-2 and TRBJ1-3, with unresolved D. Per the germline V gene, CDR1 is SGHTA and CDR2 is FQGNSA. V shed 5 bases and J shed 0 bases, with 5 bases lying between them. The CDR3 length is 13 residues. The CDR3 here is CASSRNSGNTIYF. CDR3 in DNA: TGTGCCAGCAGCCGAAACTCTGGAAACACCATATATTTT.

This rearrangement joins TRBV7-8 to TRBJ2-5, with 7 bases matching TRBD1. V lost 1 base and J lost 5; bases outside the gene matches: 4. Looked up from germline, CDR1 is SGHVS and CDR2 is FQNEAQ. The CDR3 extends over 14 amino acids. The CDR3 DNA follows: TGTGCCAGCAGCTTAGTACAGGGGACGGAGACCCAGTACTTC. It is translated as CASSLVQGTETQYF.

This clonotype was detected many times. The chain has TRBV7-7 and TRBJ2-2; 7 bases align to TRBD2. The CDR3 has 16 amino acids. Germline V gene sequence: CDR1 SSHAT, CDR2 FNYEAQ (reference sequence). V lost 0 bases, J lost 6 bases, and 7 bases stayed unmatched. The CDR3 here is CASSLATGGTPGELFF. CDR3 nucleotides: TGTGCCAGCAGCTTAGCTACCGGGGGGACCCCCGGGGAGCTGTTTTTT.

Only a few counts were recorded for this clonotype. The V gene is TRBV20-1, the J gene TRBJ1-5; TRBD1 matches 7 bases. Unmatched junction bases numbered 10, after V lost 5 bases and J lost 0 bases. Germline lookup yields CDR1 DFQATT and CDR2 SNEGSKA (reference sequence). The CDR3 spans 16 residues. CDR3 region: CSAPSRGPYSNQPQHF. The CDR3 DNA follows: TGCAGTGCTCCCTCGAGGGGGCCCTATAGCAATCAGCCCCAGCATTTT.

At least ten counts were recorded for this clonotype. The DNA for the CDR3 is TGTGCCAGCAGAGTAGCCGGGACTACTGAATGGTTCTTC. Encoded protein: CASRVAGTTEWFF. The J gene is TRBJ2-1, the V gene TRBV7-2; 7 bases fit TRBD2. The CDR3 is made up of 13 amino acids. After removal of 6 bases from V and 15 bases from J, the junction contained 14 bases not matched to a gene. Per germline, CDR1 SGHTA and CDR2 FQGNSA.

The genes are TRBV7-9 and TRBJ2-7; TRBD1 aligns across 7 bases. V dropped 0 bases and J dropped 6; count of bases not matched to a gene: 5. The V gene's germline CDR1 is SEHNR and CDR2 FQNEAQ (reference sequence). The length of the CDR3 is 14 residues. The CDR3 here is CASSLAGGAGEQYV. In DNA form, the CDR3 reads TGTGCCAGCAGCTTAGCAGGGGGCGCAGGCGAGCAGTACGTC.